Each of the 26 T cell receptor beta chains below was sequenced from the same sample in a study of T cell repertoires in cytomegalovirus infection. TCRdb recomputed calls from the reads with MiXCR, one row per CDR3 protein. This sample has about 250,000 distinct CDR3 sequences, with around 6.6% found just once. The sequenced material came from PBMCs. The source of these receptors is a human donor in good health (CMV status not recorded). Some clones in this sample may be carry-over from other donors' samples.

This clonotype was counted ten times or more. The DNA for the CDR3 is TGTGCCAGCAGCCCTACAGGGACCTTCCAAGAGACCCAGTACTTC. This gives the protein CASSPTGTFQETQYF. The rearrangement uses TRBV6-1 and TRBJ2-5; possible D gene TRBD1, 6 bases. V gave up 6 bases and J gave up 1 base, with 15 bases separating them. In germline, CDR1 is MNHNS, CDR2 SASEGT. This CDR3 comprises 15 residues.

This clonotype was counted at least ten times. V usage is TRBV20-1 and J usage is TRBJ2-3, with TRBD2 matching over 13 bases. The germline gives CDR1 DFQATT, CDR2 SNEGSKA (reference sequence). CDR3 length equals 14 residues. Trimming at V came to 6 bases and at J to 5 bases, leaving 5 bases not matched to a gene. The CDR3 protein is CSALAGGARDTQYF. CDR3 DNA: TGCAGTGCACTAGCGGGGGGGGCGAGAGATACGCAGTATTTT.

This clonotype was found many times. The chain couples TRBV12-3 or TRBV12-4 to TRBJ2-3, with 11 nucleotides matching TRBD1. This CDR3 is 14 amino acids long. The ends lost 6 bases at V and 4 bases at J; junction bases unmatched: 3. The CDR3 nucleotides read TGTGCCAGCAGACGGGACAGGGGGTCAGATACGCAGTATTTT. It encodes CASRRDRGSDTQYF.

This clonotype was recorded at least ten times. The chain is built from TRBV4-2 and TRBJ1-1; a weak D match, TRBD1 (5 bases). Germline lookup yields CDR1 LGHNA and CDR2 YNFKEQ. Trimming left V 1 base short and J 6 bases short, with 9 bases between. The CDR3 is 13 amino acids. CDR3 sequence reads: CASSQAGGPEAFF. As DNA, the CDR3 is TGTGCCAGCAGCCAAGCGGGGGGACCTGAAGCTTTCTTT.

This clonotype was seen a handful of times. The chain joins TRBV20-1 to TRBJ1-4; D is undetermined. The CDR3 has 15 amino acids. V was cut by 0 bases and J by 2 bases, with 10 bases left in between. Germline loops: CDR1 DFQATT, CDR2 SNEGSKA (reference sequence). CDR3 in DNA: TGCAGTGCTAGAGATGCCCCACAGACTAATGAAAAACTGTTTTTT. Residues: CSARDAPQTNEKLFF.

There are many counts of this clonotype. V is TRBV6-1 and J is TRBJ2-7; D is possibly TRBD1 (6 bases). The V end was cut by 6 bases, the J end by 2 bases, with 17 bases between. CDR3 length equals 15 residues. From germline, CDR1 is MNHNS and CDR2 SASEGT. CDR3 sequence: CASSPIQDSTYEQYF. CDR3 in DNA: TGTGCCAGCAGCCCTATACAGGACAGCACCTACGAGCAGTACTTC.

Ten or more counts support this clonotype. The chain couples TRBV7-6 to TRBJ2-2; tentative D call: TRBD2 (5 bases). The CDR3 extends over 16 amino acids. Trimming took 5 bases from V and 2 from J, leaving 15 bases between them. The germline V gene has CDR1 SGHVS and CDR2 FNYEAQ. CDR3 sequence reads: CASSVGRVANTGELFF. DNA of the CDR3: TGTGCCAGCAGCGTAGGGCGGGTAGCAAACACCGGGGAGCTGTTTTTT.

This clonotype was observed many times. The V gene is TRBV6-5, the J gene TRBJ2-1; TRBD2 matches 10 bases. Germline trimming cut 3 bases from V and 6 bases from J; bases unmatched to any gene: 5. The CDR3 has 15 amino acids. Germline CDR1 and CDR2: MNHEY and SVGAGI. CDR3 DNA sequence: TGTGCCAGCAGTTATTCCGGGACTAGCGCCAATGAGCAGTTCTTC. This encodes CASSYSGTSANEQFF.

This clonotype was detected many times. V usage is TRBV6-2 or TRBV6-3 and J usage is TRBJ2-2; perhaps TRBD2 as D (5 bases). Trimming left V 0 bases short and J 3 bases short, with 11 bases between. The CDR3 covers 16 residues. In germline, CDR1 is MNHEY, CDR2 SVGEGT. DNA for the CDR3: TGTGCCAGCAGTTACTCGAGCGGAGCGGACACCGGGGAGCTGTTTTTT. It translates to CASSYSSGADTGELFF.

On this clonotype itself: It may be a read error: a sequence one base away is much more abundant. CDR3 region: CASSPRGETCEQYF. CDR3 sequence (DNA): TGTGCCAGCTCACCAAGGGGGGAGACCTGCGAGCAGTACTTC. The chain employs TRBV18 and TRBJ2-7; TRBD1 or TRBD2 may be the D gene (6 bases each). V shed 2 bases and J shed 6 bases, with 14 bases lying between them. The CDR3 is 14 amino acids. Germline V gene sequence: CDR1 KGHSH, CDR2 LQKENI.

This clonotype came up many times. V usage is TRBV6-4 and J usage is TRBJ2-1; 16 bases map to TRBD2. V was pared by 6 bases and J by 9 bases, with 8 bases of the junction left unmatched. The CDR3 is 16 amino acids. Germline lookup yields CDR1 MRHNA and CDR2 SNTAGT. In DNA, the CDR3 is TGTGCCAGCAGCCCCTCGGGGACTAGCGGGGGGGCTGAGCAGTTCTTC. This sequence encodes CASSPSGTSGGAEQFF.

This chain links TRBV23-1 with TRBJ2-1; 8 bases map to TRBD1. TRBV23-1 is placed among ORFs of uncertain function. The CDR3 totals 19 residues. Trimming took 1 base from V and 8 from J; bases not matched to a gene: 19. The CDR3 reads CASSQYSGSRQGAWDEQFF. CDR3 sequence (DNA): TGCGCCAGCAGTCAATACTCCGGCTCAAGGCAGGGGGCTTGGGATGAGCAGTTCTTC.

The sample holds many counts of this clonotype. The chain couples TRBV6-2 or TRBV6-3 to TRBJ2-7; D assignment may be TRBD1 or TRBD2 (5 bases each). Germline assignment: CDR1 MNHEY and CDR2 SVGEGT. Between the trimmed V and J ends, which lost 5 bases and 7 bases, there was a span of 15 bases. CDR3 length: 13 amino acids. The CDR3 loop is CASSRDPRGEQYF. The CDR3 nucleotides read TGTGCCAGCAGTCGGGACCCGCGAGGGGAGCAGTACTTC.

This clonotype was observed at least ten times. The chain employs TRBV5-1 and TRBJ2-7; 12 positions agree with TRBD2. The V gene's germline CDR1 is SGHRS and CDR2 YFSETQ. The CDR3 is made up of 15 amino acids. Unmatched junction bases numbered 8, after V lost 4 bases and J lost 6 bases. The chain's CDR3 is CASSVRTSGDAEQYF. The CDR3 region has the DNA TGCGCCAGCAGCGTCCGGACTAGCGGGGACGCCGAGCAGTACTTC.

The table lists this clonotype with a few counts. The V gene is TRBV14, the J gene TRBJ2-7, with a possible D match to TRBD1 (5 bases). CDR1 and CDR2 from the germline V gene are SGHDN and FVKESK. This CDR3 region has 15 residues. V gave up 1 base and J gave up 3 bases, with 13 bases separating them. In DNA form, the CDR3 reads TGTGCCAGCAGCCAAGCTAGGGGCAGGGTCTACGAGCAGTACTTC. It codes for CASSQARGRVYEQYF.

The table lists this clonotype with many counts. The J gene is TRBJ1-6, the V gene TRBV7-2; TRBD1 aligns across 9 bases. Germline assignment: CDR1 SGHTA and CDR2 FQGNSA. The CDR3 consists of 17 residues. V lost 1 base and J lost 8; bases outside the gene matches: 9. CDR3 amino acids: CASSLVPPGQGHSPLHF. The CDR3 nucleotides are TGTGCCAGCAGCTTAGTACCCCCGGGACAGGGCCATTCACCCCTCCACTTT. The full variable domain, in which reference TRBV7-2 and TRBJ1-6 provide the parts outside the CDR3, is GAGVSQSPSNKVTEKGKDVELRCDPISGHTALYWYRQSLGQGLEFLIYFQGNSAPDKSGLPSDRFSAERTGGSVSTLTIQRTQQEDSAVYLCASSLVPPGQGHSPLHFGNGTRLTVT.

This clonotype was found many times. The chain joins TRBV12-3 or TRBV12-4 to TRBJ1-1; D unclear. The CDR3 runs to 15 residues. Trimming left V 7 bases short and J 2 bases short, with 17 bases between. CDR3 sequence: CASTIANRVNTEAFF. As DNA, the CDR3 is TGTGCCAGCACTATCGCAAACCGGGTTAACACTGAAGCTTTCTTT.

In this sample, this clonotype turned up a few times. The chain employs TRBV20-1 and TRBJ2-2; no clear D. Germline V gene lookup returns CDR1 DFQATT and CDR2 SNEGSKA (reference sequence). V lost 6 bases, J lost 1 base, and 12 bases lay in between. This CDR3 has 14 amino acids. The chain's CDR3 is CSANAPKNTGELFF. The CDR3 DNA follows: TGCAGTGCCAATGCCCCTAAGAACACCGGGGAGCTGTTTTTT.

This clonotype has a count of ten or more. The genes are TRBV7-4 and TRBJ2-7; D might be TRBD1 (6 bases). CDR1 and CDR2 (germline): SGHVT, SQSDAQ. This CDR3 is 15 amino acids long. Trimming took off 7 bases at V and 3 bases at J, with 19 bases between the two ends. Written as DNA, the CDR3 is TGTGCCAGCAATCAAACGGACAGCTTCTACTACGAGCAGTACTTC. This gives the protein CASNQTDSFYYEQYF.

This clonotype was seen repeatedly, ten times or more. The chain uses TRBV4-3 and TRBJ2-2, with unresolved D. Trimming pared 0 bases from V and 8 bases from J, leaving 10 bases between. The germline CDR1 and CDR2 sequences are LGHNA and YSLEER. The CDR3 has 14 amino acids. CDR3 coding DNA: TGCGCCAGCAGCCAAGAGTCCTATACGGGGGAGCTGTTTTTT. Amino acids: CASSQESYTGELFF.

The rearrangement joins TRBV29-1 to TRBJ2-1, with 8 bases matching TRBD1. The ends lost 0 bases at V and 6 bases at J; junction bases unmatched: 1. There are 13 residues in the CDR3. The V gene's germline CDR1 is SQVTM and CDR2 ANQGSEA. This CDR3 is CSVEEDRANEQFF. DNA for the CDR3: TGCAGCGTTGAAGAGGACAGGGCCAATGAGCAGTTCTTC.

This clonotype appeared many times. The V gene is TRBV7-2, the J gene TRBJ1-2; D gene ambiguous. The germline V and J ends were trimmed by 5 bases and 3 bases, with 13 bases remaining between them. Germline CDR1 SGHTA, CDR2 FQGNSA. The CDR3 spans 14 residues. Written as DNA, the CDR3 is TGTGCCAGCAGCACGGACGCCTGGGACTATGGCTACACCTTC. Translation gives CASSTDAWDYGYTF.

This clonotype was seen ten or more times. The CDR3 DNA sequence: TGCAGTGCTAGAGATCAGGCTTACCCCCAGTACTTC. It codes for CSARDQAYPQYF. This rearrangement joins TRBV20-1 to TRBJ2-4; D remains ambiguous. Germline V gene sequence: CDR1 DFQATT, CDR2 SNEGSKA (reference sequence). With 0 bases removed from V and 13 bases from J, the gap between germline ends came to 13 bases. This CDR3 region has 12 residues.

This clonotype was seen a few times. The genes are TRBV20-1 and TRBJ1-2, with D perhaps matching TRBD1 (5 bases). V shed 3 bases and J shed 0 bases, with 11 bases lying between them. CDR3 length: 14 residues. CDR1 and CDR2 from the germline V gene are DFQATT and SNEGSKA (reference sequence). The CDR3 region is CSASSRQPNYGYTF. In DNA, the CDR3 is TGCAGTGCTAGCTCTAGACAGCCTAACTATGGCTACACCTTC.

This clonotype came up many times. The V gene is TRBV19, the J gene TRBJ1-5; 10 nucleotides match TRBD1. This CDR3 is 15 amino acids long. Germline V gene sequence: CDR1 LNHDA, CDR2 SQIVND (reference sequence). The junction had 5 bases not matched to a gene; V was cut back by 7 bases and J by 2 bases. The CDR3 sequence: CASIEGTGGNQPQHF. DNA of the CDR3: TGTGCCAGTATAGAAGGGACAGGGGGCAATCAGCCCCAGCATTTT.

This clonotype was observed at least ten times. V is TRBV28 and J is TRBJ1-5; TRBD1 matches 8 bases. Germline V CDR1 and CDR2: MDHEN, SYDVKM. The junction had 5 bases not matched to a gene; V was cut back by 4 bases and J by 3 bases. The length of the CDR3 is 15 residues. CDR3 sequence: CASSSTGGNNQPQHF. DNA for the CDR3: TGTGCCAGCAGTTCTACAGGGGGAAACAATCAGCCCCAGCATTTT.